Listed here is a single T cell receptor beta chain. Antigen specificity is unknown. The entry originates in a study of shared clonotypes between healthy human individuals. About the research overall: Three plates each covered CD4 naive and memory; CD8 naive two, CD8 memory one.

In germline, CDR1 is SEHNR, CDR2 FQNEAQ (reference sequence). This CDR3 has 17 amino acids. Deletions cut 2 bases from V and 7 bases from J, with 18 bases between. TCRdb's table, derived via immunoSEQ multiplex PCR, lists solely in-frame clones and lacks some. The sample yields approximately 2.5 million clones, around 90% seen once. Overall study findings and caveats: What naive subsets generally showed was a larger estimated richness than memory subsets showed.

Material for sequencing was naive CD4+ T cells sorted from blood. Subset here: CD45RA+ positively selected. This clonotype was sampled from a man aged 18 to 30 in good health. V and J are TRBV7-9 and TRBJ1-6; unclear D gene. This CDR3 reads CASSLRAKHPRNSPLHF. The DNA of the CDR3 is TGTGCCAGCAGCTTAAGGGCTAAGCATCCACGGAATTCACCCCTCCACTTT. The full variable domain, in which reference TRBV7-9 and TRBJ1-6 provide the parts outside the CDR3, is DTGVSQNPRHKITKRGQNVTFRCDPISEHNRLYWYRQTLGQGPEFLTYFQNEAQLEKSRLLSDRFSAERPKGSFSTLEIQRTEQGDSAMYLCASSLRAKHPRNSPLHFGNGTRLTVT.